A selection of T cell receptor beta chains follows, all from one sample in a study of glioma-infiltrating T cells. MiXCR, run by TCRdb on the multiplex PCR reads, gives a single entry per CDR3 protein. Of 90,000 to 100,000 distinct CDR3 sequences listed, 40% were seen once; the top ten hold around two fifths. Sequenced input: glioma tissue, nonneoplastic brain tissue, or PBMCs (not recorded which). The receptors stem from a human donor with low-grade glioma or glioblastoma, undergoing nonglioma brain surgery, or in good health (not recorded which). Both conserved end residues are part of each CDR3. D genes are given only for firm matches. Part of the rows lack a size; the others show once, few, many or a class for expanded clones.

clone size	D gene	J gene	V gene	CDR3 DNA	CDR3 protein
many	TRBD1	TRBJ1-4	TRBV12-3/TRBV12-4	TGTGCCAGCAGCGGACAGGGAAGTGAAAAACTGTTTTTT	CASSGQGSEKLFF
many	.	TRBJ2-7	TRBV7-2	TGTGCCAGCAGCTTAACACGGGTGAGCTCCTACGAGCAGTACTTC	CASSLTRVSSYEQYF
.	TRBD1	TRBJ2-7	TRBV18	TGTGCCAGCTCACCAGACAGGGGAACCTACGAGCAGTACTTC	CASSPDRGTYEQYF
.	TRBD1	TRBJ2-1	TRBV10-1	TGCGCCAGCAGTACGGGACAGGGGTTCGAGCAGTTCTTC	CASSTGQGFEQFF
.	TRBD1	TRBJ1-2	TRBV6-5	TGTGCCAGCGGTTACAGAACAGGGGATTATAACTATGGCTACACCTTC	CASGYRTGDYNYGYTF
few	.	TRBJ2-1	TRBV6-1	TGTGCCAGCAGGGCAGGACAGCACAATGAGCAGTTCTTC	CASRAGQHNEQFF
many	TRBD1	TRBJ2-4	TRBV7-9	TGTGCCAGCAGCTCCCGGGACAGAAAAAACATTCAGTACTTC	CASSSRDRKNIQYF
.	TRBD1	TRBJ2-7	TRBV28	TGTGCCAGCAATTCTCCCGGGACAGGGGGCTCCTACGGGCAGTACTTC	CASNSPGTGGSYGQYF
many	.	TRBJ1-1	TRBV20-1	TGCAGTGGGACGAGGGGCAGGTGGATGGACACTGAAGCTTTCTTT	CSGTRGRWMDTEAFF
.	.	TRBJ2-7	TRBV29-1	TGCAGCGTTGCGGGGGCTGGCGGGGGTACCTACGAGCAGTACTTC	CSVAGAGGGTYEQYF
.	.	TRBJ1-2	TRBV7-9	TGTGCCAGCAGCCCCGCCGACAGATCTGGTTATAACTACACCTTC	CASSPADRSGYNYTF
many	.	TRBJ1-6	TRBV19	TGTGCCAGTACCCAGAGCTCCTATAATTCACCCCTCCACTTT	CASTQSSYNSPLHF
many	.	TRBJ2-6	TRBV28	TGTGCCAGCAGTCCCTCCTCTGGGGCCAACGTCCTGACTTTC	CASSPSSGANVLTF
.	.	TRBJ2-5	TRBV25-1	TGTGCCATCAGTGATGTTGTGGGGATAGGGGAGACCCAGTACTTC	CAISDVVGIGETQYF
many	.	TRBJ2-3	TRBV7-3	TGTGCCAGCAGCTTTCGGGGATCACCCACAGATACGCAGTATTTT	CASSFRGSPTDTQYF
many	.	TRBJ2-3	TRBV19	TGTGCCAGTAGTTTGACAGGAACTATCACAGATACGCAGTATTTT	CASSLTGTITDTQYF
many	.	TRBJ1-1	TRBV9	TGTGCCAGCAGCGTCGAGACGAACACTGAAGCTTTCTTT	CASSVETNTEAFF
many	TRBD1	TRBJ2-7	TRBV2	TGTGCCAGCAGGCGCCGACAGGGGGTCGCCTACGAGCAGTACTTC	CASRRRQGVAYEQYF
many	.	TRBJ2-7	TRBV11-1	TGTGCCAGCAGCTTCGCCGGCAGGGAATTGGACGAGCAGTACTTC	CASSFAGRELDEQYF
few	.	TRBJ2-5	TRBV19	TGTGCCAGTAGTAGGCTCGATGGAGAGACCCAGTACTTC	CASSRLDGETQYF
.	TRBD1	TRBJ2-7	TRBV9	TGTGCCAGCAGCGTATCCGGGACAGGGGTCTACGAGCAGTACTTC	CASSVSGTGVYEQYF
.	.	TRBJ1-6	TRBV4-1	TGTGCCAGCAGCTTCGCGGGGCAAGGATCGCCCCTCCACTTT	CASSFAGQGSPLHF
many	.	TRBJ2-7	TRBV20-1	TGCAGTGCTGGAGGGTACGAGCAGTACTTC	CSAGGYEQYF
many	.	TRBJ2-7	TRBV11-3	TGTGCCAGCAGCAAGCTAAGTTACTACGAGCAGTACTTC	CASSKLSYYEQYF
.	.	TRBJ2-3	TRBV3-1	TGTGCCAGCGGCCAAGCGAGCGGGAGCACAGATACGCAGTATTTT	CASGQASGSTDTQYF
many	.	TRBJ2-3	TRBV7-6	TGTGCCAGCAGGCAGTGGGGTACTAGCACAGATACGCAGTATTTT	CASRQWGTSTDTQYF
.	TRBD1	TRBJ1-1	TRBV12-3/TRBV12-4	TGTGCCATCAGCCTCGACAGGGTGCAAGCTTTCTTT	CAISLDRVQAFF
many	TRBD2	TRBJ2-1	TRBV6-1	TGTGCCAGCATCCCGAGCGGGAGTACCGGTGAGCAGTTCTTC	CASIPSGSTGEQFF
many	.	TRBJ2-5	TRBV20-1	TGCAGTGCCCAGGATAGACAGGCCCAAGAGACCCAGTACTTC	CSAQDRQAQETQYF
many	.	TRBJ2-2	TRBV15	TGTGCCACCAGCAGGAATCTAGGCACCGGGGAGCTGTTTTTT	CATSRNLGTGELFF
few	.	TRBJ2-7	TRBV29-1	TGCAGCGTTGAGCAGGGTGCCCACGAGCAGTACTTC	CSVEQGAHEQYF
few	.	TRBJ2-1	TRBV29-1	TGCAGCTCGGGGGCCGGCAAGAAGGGGAATGAGCAGTTCTTC	CSSGAGKKGNEQFF
many	TRBD1	TRBJ1-1	TRBV28	TGTGCCAGCAGCCTTACAGGAGGGGGCCAAGCTTTCTTT	CASSLTGGGQAFF
many	.	TRBJ2-2	TRBV6-2/TRBV6-3	TGTGCCAGCAGTAGCACTGCCGCGAACACCGGGGAGCTGTTTTTT	CASSSTAANTGELFF
many	.	TRBJ1-1	TRBV7-9	TGTGCCAGCAGCTTTTCAGGGCCAATGAACACTGAAGCTTTCTTT	CASSFSGPMNTEAFF
.	.	TRBJ1-1	TRBV6-2/TRBV6-3	TGTGCCAGCAGTACCAAGGTCCTGAACACTGAAGCTTTCTTC	CASSTKVLNTEAFF
many	TRBD1	TRBJ2-7	TRBV7-9	TGTGCCAGCAGCTTTTGGACAGGGCTCGGCGAGCAGTACTTC	CASSFWTGLGEQYF
.	.	TRBJ2-5	TRBV27	TGTGCCGGCAGGGGGGGAACAGAGAGCCAGTACTTC	CAGRGGTESQYF
many	TRBD1	TRBJ2-7	TRBV18	TGTGCCAGCTCCCGGGACAGGGGGCGCGAGCAGTACTTC	CASSRDRGREQYF
many	.	TRBJ2-4	TRBV18	TGTGCCAGCTCACAAATGCAGACAGTGAAAAACATTCAGTACTTC	CASSQMQTVKNIQYF
many	TRBD1	TRBJ1-6	TRBV28	TGTGCCAGCAGTCCCCGGACAGGAACAACTTCACCCCTCCACTTT	CASSPRTGTTSPLHF
many	.	TRBJ2-2	TRBV2	TGTGCCAGCAGTCTACAAAACAGGGACACCGGGGAGCTGTTTTTT	CASSLQNRDTGELFF
many	.	TRBJ2-7	TRBV20-1	TGCAGTGCCAACCGGGACGTCTCCTACGAGCAGTACTTC	CSANRDVSYEQYF
once	.	TRBJ2-2	TRBV11-2	TGTGCCAGCAGCCAACTAGGGCTAGCAATACTCGACGGGGAGCTGTTTTTT	CASSQLGLAILDGELFF
.	TRBD1	TRBJ2-1	TRBV28	TGTGCCAGCAGGTCGGGACAGAGCTCCTACAATGAGCAGTTCTTC	CASRSGQSSYNEQFF
many	.	TRBJ1-1	TRBV20-1	TGCAGTGCCTCGGGGGGGCAGACCGTAAGAAACACTGAAGCTTTCTTT	CSASGGQTVRNTEAFF
few	TRBD1	TRBJ2-5	TRBV5-1	TGCGCCAGCAGCTCACTAACGACAGGGCAAGAGACCCAGTACTTC	CASSSLTTGQETQYF
.	TRBD2	TRBJ2-1	TRBV3-1	TGTGCCCGCAGCCGGACCGGGACTAGCGTCTTCAATGAGCAGTTCTTC	CARSRTGTSVFNEQFF
many	TRBD2	TRBJ2-5	TRBV5-4	TGTGCCAGCAGCTTGGTTTCCAGCGGGGGCCGAGAGACCCAGTACTTC	CASSLVSSGGRETQYF
many	.	TRBJ2-6	TRBV11-3	TGTGCCAGCAGCTTATCGCGGAGTTGGGCTGGGGCCAACGTCCTGACTTTC	CASSLSRSWAGANVLTF
.	TRBD2	TRBJ2-4	TRBV12-3/TRBV12-4	TGTGCCAGCAGTTTTCGACGGAGATTAGCGGGAGGGCCCTCGGCTATAGCCAAAAACATTCAGTACTTC	CASSFRRRLAGGPSAIAKNIQYF
.	.	TRBJ1-5	TRBV24-1	TGTGCCACCAGAGCCAGAAGGTCTAATGGCAATCAGCCCCAGCATTTT	CATRARRSNGNQPQHF
once	TRBD2	TRBJ2-7	TRBV6-2/TRBV6-3	TGTGCCAGCAGTTACACGGGACTAGCGGGAGGCTATAAGCAGTACTTC	CASSYTGLAGGYKQYF
many	.	TRBJ1-1	TRBV27	TGTGCCAGCAGTCCTCGAGGGGGCACTGAAGCTTTCTTT	CASSPRGGTEAFF
.	TRBD2	TRBJ2-5	TRBV12-3/TRBV12-4	TGTGCCAGCAGAGCGGGGGCCATCCAAGAGACCCAGTGCTTC	CASRAGAIQETQCF
many	.	TRBJ2-3	TRBV2	TGTGCCAGCAGTGATTATGGGGATACGCAGTATTTT	CASSDYGDTQYF
many	.	TRBJ1-1	TRBV12-3/TRBV12-4	TGTGCCAGCAGTTTAGTTCCCGGGAACACTGAAGCTTTCTTT	CASSLVPGNTEAFF
.	.	TRBJ2-5	TRBV4-1	TGCGCCAGCAGCCAAGATCTGGGGGAGACCCATTACTTC	CASSQDLGETHYF
many	.	TRBJ2-7	TRBV6-5	TGTGCCAGCAGTTACACGAGTGAGGGGTTAGCTTACGAGCAGTACTTC	CASSYTSEGLAYEQYF